These 27 T cell receptor beta chains were sequenced from one sample in a study of T-cell reconstitution after alpha-beta-depleted transplantation in children. Unique molecular identifiers were incorporated into the prepared TCRbeta library. From the PCR reads, TCRdb called clonotypes with MiXCR, one entry per CDR3 protein. Among approximately 400,000 distinct CDR3 sequences listed, about a tenth were seen once. The sequences come from PBMCs from the stem cell graft donor, collected from the stem cell graft. These receptors all stem from a human donor who donated a stem cell graft to a child with acute myeloid leukemia.

The rearrangement joins TRBV6-1 to TRBJ1-6; 7 bases are a match to TRBD1. CDR1 is MNHNS, CDR2 SASEGT, per germline. This CDR3 has 14 amino acids. The ends lost 6 bases at V and 7 bases at J; junction bases unmatched: 6. CDR3 sequence: CASSQQGSNSPLHF. The CDR3 DNA follows: TGTGCCAGCAGCCAACAGGGGAGCAATTCACCCCTCCACTTT.

This clonotype occurred many times. The chain has TRBV20-1 and TRBJ1-2, with 12 bases lining up with TRBD1. This CDR3 is built from 16 residues. After removal of 3 bases from V and 4 bases from J, the junction contained 9 bases not matched to a gene. Germline V gene sequence: CDR1 DFQATT, CDR2 SNEGSKA (reference sequence). The CDR3 spells CSASTGTGGAGYGYTF. The CDR3 DNA follows: TGCAGTGCTAGTACCGGGACAGGGGGCGCGGGCTATGGCTACACCTTC.

This clonotype was counted many times. The V call is TRBV9, the J call TRBJ1-2; 12 bases are shared with TRBD1. Germline values: CDR1 SGDLS, CDR2 YYNGEE. Trimming removed 4 bases from V and 4 bases from J; junction bases left unmatched: 11. This CDR3 contains 17 residues. The CDR3 nucleotides read TGTGCCAGCAGCCCCCAAACCGGGACAGGGGGCGCCTATGGCTACACCTTC. As protein: CASSPQTGTGGAYGYTF.

This clonotype was seen a few times. V and J are TRBV7-8 and TRBJ2-5; TRBD2 matches 8 bases. V lost 1 base to trimming and J lost 5 bases; unmatched junction nucleotides: 3. The CDR3 has 14 residues. In germline, CDR1 is SGHVS, CDR2 FQNEAQ. In DNA, the CDR3 is TGTGCCAGCAGCTTAGAGCGGGGGCGGGAGACCCAGTACTTC. The encoded protein is CASSLERGRETQYF.

The chain recombines TRBV18 with TRBJ1-2; 7 positions match TRBD1. Germline trimming cut 3 bases from V and 4 bases from J; bases unmatched to any gene: 5. CDR1 and CDR2 (germline): KGHSH, LQKENI. CDR3 length: 14 amino acids. The CDR3 region is CASSPKGTAYGYTF. The CDR3 bases are TGTGCCAGCTCACCGAAAGGGACAGCCTATGGCTACACCTTC.

The chain combines TRBV5-4 with TRBJ1-1, with D unresolved. Trimming cost V 1 base and J 1 base, with 11 bases left between them. CDR1 and CDR2 (germline): SGHNT, YYREEE (reference sequence). The CDR3 totals 15 residues. The CDR3 reads CASSLTVARNTEAFF. The DNA of the CDR3 is TGTGCCAGCAGCTTGACGGTTGCCAGGAACACTGAAGCTTTCTTT.

This clonotype appeared many times. The chain joins TRBV5-1 to TRBJ2-7; D might be TRBD1 (6 bases). Germline CDR1 reads SGHRS; CDR2 reads YFSETQ. Trimming removed 3 bases from V and 3 bases from J, with 13 bases in between. This CDR3 has 14 amino acids. The CDR3, as DNA: TGCGCCAGCAGCTCCGGGACAAAAGGCTACGAGCAGTACTTC. This sequence encodes CASSSGTKGYEQYF. Combining the CDR3 with reference TRBV5-1 and TRBJ2-7 gives the whole variable domain KAGVTQTPRYLIKTRGQQVTLSCSPISGHRSVSWYQQTPGQGLQFLFEYFSETQRNKGNFPGRFSGRQFSNSRSEMNVSTLELGDSALYLCASSSGTKGYEQYFGPGTRLTVT.

The V call is TRBV7-9, the J call TRBJ2-2; tentatively, D is TRBD1 (6 bases). CDR3 length: 13 residues. Germline CDR1 is SEHNR and CDR2 is FQNEAQ (reference sequence). V dropped 6 bases and J dropped 6 bases, with 11 bases sitting between them. The CDR3 region has the DNA TGTGCCAGCAGACCCACAGGGCCCGGGGAGCTGTTTTTT. It yields the protein CASRPTGPGELFF.

This clonotype was seen a few times. The rearrangement uses TRBV20-1 and TRBJ1-2, with D uncertain. Trimming took 4 bases from V and 4 from J, leaving 13 bases between them. The CDR3 spans 13 residues. CDR1 and CDR2 (germline): DFQATT, SNEGSKA (reference sequence). The CDR3 DNA reads as TGCAGTGCTAAGTCCGTGGCGGGCTATGGCTACACCTTC. Translation: CSAKSVAGYGYTF.

This clonotype has a count of ten or more. The CDR3 coding sequence is TGCGCCAGCAGCTTGGGGCTAGCGGAAAAAGAGACCCAGTACTTC. Amino acids: CASSLGLAEKETQYF. This chain links TRBV5-1 with TRBJ2-5; TRBD2 agrees at 7 bases. Germline values: CDR1 SGHRS, CDR2 YFSETQ. V lost 0 bases, J lost 3 bases, and 5 bases stayed unmatched. The CDR3 totals 15 residues.

The rearrangement uses TRBV6-1 and TRBJ1-1; D not certain. Per germline, CDR1 MNHNS and CDR2 SASEGT. The CDR3 consists of 13 residues. Trimming shortened V by 4 bases and J by 3 bases, and 9 bases separated the two germline ends. CDR3 sequence: CASSGHRDTEAFF. The CDR3 coding sequence is TGTGCCAGCAGTGGACACAGAGACACTGAAGCTTTCTTT.

The chain recombines TRBV20-1 with TRBJ1-2; 9 positions match TRBD1. The V gene's germline CDR1 is DFQATT and CDR2 SNEGSKA (reference sequence). The V segment lost 6 bases and the J segment 7 bases; nucleotides outside the gene matches: 9. CDR3 size: 13 residues. CDR3 nucleotides: TGCAGTGCCCAACAGGGGGCCGATGGTGGCTACACCTTC. Its protein product is CSAQQGADGGYTF.

This clonotype was found many times. The chain recombines TRBV5-5 with TRBJ1-2, with TRBD1 matching over 8 bases. J gave up 3 bases and V 4 bases, and 5 bases lay outside the gene matches. Germline V gene sequence: CDR1 SGHKS, CDR2 YYEKEE (reference sequence). The CDR3 runs 14 residues. In DNA form, the CDR3 reads TGTGCCAGCAGCCGCCCGGGACAGGACTATGGCTACACCTTC. Translation: CASSRPGQDYGYTF. Variable domain in full (rest from reference TRBV5-5 and TRBJ1-2): DAGVTQSPTHLIKTRGQQVTLRCSPISGHKSVSWYQQVLGQGPQFIFQYYEKEERGRGNFPDRFSARQFPNYSSELNVNALLLGDSALYLCASSRPGQDYGYTFGSGTRLTVV.

This chain connects TRBV12-3 or TRBV12-4 to TRBJ2-5, with D maybe TRBD2 (7 bases). This CDR3 has 13 residues. V lost 6 bases and J lost 2, with 10 bases in between. CDR3 loop: CASRAGTQETQYF. The CDR3 region has the DNA TGTGCCAGCAGAGCGGGGACACAAGAGACCCAGTACTTC.

This clonotype came up a few times. The V call is TRBV7-2, the J call TRBJ1-2; 9 nucleotides match TRBD1. Looked up from germline, CDR1 is SGHTA and CDR2 is FQGNSA. J was trimmed by 3 bases and V by 5 bases; bases with no gene match: 4. This CDR3 is 14 amino acids long. The CDR3 loop is CASSRDRDDYGYTF. In nucleotides, the CDR3 is TGTGCCAGCAGCAGGGACAGGGATGACTATGGCTACACCTTC. The variable domain in full, with the rest retrieved from reference TRBV7-2 and TRBJ1-2, is GAGVSQSPSNKVTEKGKDVELRCDPISGHTALYWYRQSLGQGLEFLIYFQGNSAPDKSGLPSDRFSAERTGGSVSTLTIQRTQQEDSAVYLCASSRDRDDYGYTFGSGTRLTVV.

This clonotype occurred a few times. The rearrangement joins TRBV20-1 to TRBJ1-3; D uncertain. Trimming stripped 6 bases from V and 5 bases from J, with 8 bases between. CDR3 length equals 11 residues. CDR1 is DFQATT and CDR2 is SNEGSKA in the germline V gene (reference sequence). The CDR3 loop is CSARVRNTIYF. In nucleotides, the CDR3 is TGCAGTGCCCGGGTCCGAAACACCATATATTTT.

The J gene is TRBJ2-5, the V gene TRBV11-2; possibly TRBD2 for D (5 bases). Germline V lookup: CDR1 SGHAT, CDR2 FQNNGV. V dropped 5 bases and J dropped 7 bases, with 17 bases sitting between them. The CDR3 runs 14 residues. CDR3 DNA: TGTGCCAGCAGCGCCCGGTCCCTCCGGGGGACCCAGTACTTC. It translates to CASSARSLRGTQYF.

The sample holds a few counts of this clonotype. The chain combines TRBV7-8 with TRBJ2-7; D is perhaps TRBD1 or TRBD2 (5 bases each). Germline values: CDR1 SGHVS, CDR2 FQNEAQ. V was shortened by 1 base and J by 9 bases, with 22 bases between the two germline ends. The length of the CDR3 is 16 residues. CDR3 sequence reads: CASSLGGTGVDGGQYF. Here the CDR3 DNA reads TGTGCCAGCAGCTTAGGAGGGACGGGTGTGGATGGCGGGCAGTACTTC.

The chain employs TRBV7-9 and TRBJ2-6; TRBD2 might be the D (5 bases). Germline CDR1 and CDR2: SEHNR and FQNEAQ (reference sequence). Trimming removed 8 bases from V and 0 bases from J, with 17 bases in between. The CDR3 runs to 17 residues. Here the CDR3 reads CASSERGLYSGANVLTF. In DNA form, the CDR3 reads TGTGCCAGCTCCGAACGAGGGCTTTACTCTGGGGCCAACGTCCTGACTTTC.

CDR3 sequence: CASQGGGQETQYF. The CDR3 DNA sequence: TGCGCCAGCCAGGGGGGGGGACAAGAGACCCAGTACTTC. The rearrangement uses TRBV5-1 and TRBJ2-5; either TRBD1 or TRBD2 may fit D (7 bases each). The CDR3 is 13 amino acids. Trimming took 7 bases from V and 2 from J, leaving 12 bases between them. Germline CDR1 is SGHRS and CDR2 is YFSETQ.

This clonotype has a count of ten or more. The genes are TRBV10-3 and TRBJ2-1, with 12 bases that match TRBD2. Germline V gene data show CDR1 as ENHRY and CDR2 as SYGVKD. This CDR3 comprises 16 residues. With 5 bases clipped from V and 6 bases from J, the junction kept 8 bases outside the gene matches. CDR3 DNA sequence: TGTGCCATCAGTACTCTAGCGGGGGGGCAATCCAATGAGCAGTTCTTC. Translating gives CAISTLAGGQSNEQFF.

Here the CDR3 DNA reads TGCGCCAGCACCGAGGACAGAGCCTACGAGCAGTACTTC. It is translated as CASTEDRAYEQYF. The chain has TRBV10-2 and TRBJ2-7, with D possibly TRBD1 on 6 matching bases. The V gene's germline CDR1 is WSHSY and CDR2 SAAADI. The CDR3 runs 13 residues. Trimming removed 7 bases at V and 2 bases at J, with 12 bases between.

This clonotype turned up a few times. This chain uses TRBV12-3 or TRBV12-4 with TRBJ2-1, with 7 bases matching TRBD1. This CDR3 has 14 residues. V trimming: 8 bases; J trimming: 2 bases; junction bases outside the gene matches: 6. The CDR3 DNA sequence: TGTGCCAGCTTGGGACAGCCTGCCTACAATGAGCAGTTCTTC. Protein sequence: CASLGQPAYNEQFF.

This chain's CDR3 is CASSLGRLEQETQYF. The CDR3, as DNA: TGCGCCAGCAGCTTGGGACGACTAGAACAAGAGACCCAGTACTTC. The J gene is TRBJ2-5, the V gene TRBV5-1; perhaps TRBD2 as D (6 bases). CDR1 SGHRS and CDR2 YFSETQ come from the germline V gene. The ends were cut back, 0 bases at V and 2 bases at J, with 11 bases in the middle. The CDR3 is 15 residues long.

V usage is TRBV19 and J usage is TRBJ2-4; D possibly corresponds to TRBD1 (5 bases). V gave up 3 bases and J gave up 6 bases, with 12 bases separating them. This CDR3 has 14 amino acids. Germline V gives CDR1 LNHDA, CDR2 SQIVND (reference sequence). CDR3 nucleotide sequence: TGTGCCAGTAGTATGGGGCAGGCGGTAAACATTCAGTACTTC. Translation gives CASSMGQAVNIQYF.

The chain joins TRBV7-3 to TRBJ1-1; no clear D gene. Germline loops: CDR1 SGHTA, CDR2 FQGTGA. With 8 bases removed from V and 1 base from J, the gap between germline ends came to 11 bases. CDR3 size: 13 residues. The CDR3 loop reads CASHEQRNTEAFF. The CDR3 region has the DNA TGTGCCAGCCACGAACAGCGGAACACTGAAGCTTTCTTT.

The sample holds many counts of this clonotype. The V gene is TRBV5-1, the J gene TRBJ2-3; 8 nucleotides line up with TRBD2. This CDR3 contains 16 residues. The germline gives CDR1 SGHRS, CDR2 YFSETQ. V lost 1 base, J lost 0 bases, and 4 bases stayed unmatched. The chain's CDR3 is CASSLLRGASTDTQYF. CDR3 DNA sequence: TGCGCCAGCAGCTTGCTGCGGGGGGCGAGCACAGATACGCAGTATTTT.